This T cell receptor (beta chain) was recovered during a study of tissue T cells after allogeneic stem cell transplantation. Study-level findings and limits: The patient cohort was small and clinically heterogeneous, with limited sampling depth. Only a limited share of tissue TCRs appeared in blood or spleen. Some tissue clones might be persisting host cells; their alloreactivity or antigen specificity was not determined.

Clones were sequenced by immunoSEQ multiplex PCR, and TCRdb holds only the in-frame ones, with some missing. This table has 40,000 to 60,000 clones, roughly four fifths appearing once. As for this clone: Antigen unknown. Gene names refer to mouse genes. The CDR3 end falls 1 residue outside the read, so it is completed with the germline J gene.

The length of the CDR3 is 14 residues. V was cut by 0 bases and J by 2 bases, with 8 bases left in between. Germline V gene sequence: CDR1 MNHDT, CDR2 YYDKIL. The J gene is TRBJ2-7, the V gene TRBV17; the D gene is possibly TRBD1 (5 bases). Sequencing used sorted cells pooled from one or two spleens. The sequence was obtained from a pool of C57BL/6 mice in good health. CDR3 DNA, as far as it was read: TGTGCTAGCAGTAGAGATAGCAGGGCCTATGAACAGTAC. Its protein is CASSRDSRAYEQY. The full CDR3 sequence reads CASSRDSRAYEQYF.